The sequence of this TCR beta chain was determined in a study of monozygotic twins with inflammatory bowel disease. Study findings and constraints: Against healthy co-twins, IBD patients had lower TCRbeta diversity (measured by inverse Simpson).

No DNA is given; TCRdb re-called the 5' RACE reads and lists each CDR3 protein once. The specimen's table records 350,000 to 550,000 distinct CDR3 sequences. Germline values: CDR1 LNHNV, CDR2 YYDKDF (reference sequence). The CDR3 sequence is 15 residues long. To note about this clonotype: Antigen unknown.

This clonotype was sampled from a human donor with ulcerative colitis or Crohn's disease, or a healthy co-twin of an affected twin (not recorded which). The genes are TRBV15 and TRBJ2-5; absent DNA, TCRdb's TRBD2 call cannot be checked. The specimen was blood. CDR3 protein: CATSRVGGEQETQYF.